The present T cell receptor beta chain was sequenced within a study of CD8 T cells in Susac syndrome. Reverse transcription of roughly 0.45 to 1 ug RNA was performed with random hexamers. From the immunoSEQ multiplex PCR reads, TCRdb called clonotypes with MiXCR, one entry per CDR3 protein. The sample shows 200,000 or so distinct CDR3 sequences, 95% of them seen only once. Germline CDR1 MNHEY, CDR2 SVGAGI. The CDR3 has 15 amino acids. With 3 bases clipped from V and 8 bases from J, the junction kept 8 bases outside the gene matches. The clonotype comes from a human donor with Susac syndrome. The V gene is TRBV6-5, the J gene TRBJ2-1, with 9 bases fitting TRBD1. The source material was CD8+ T cells from PBMCs. Written as DNA, the CDR3 is TGTGCCAGCAGTTATTCAGGACAGGGGATCGATGAGCAGTTCTTC. Amino acids: CASSYSGQGIDEQFF.